The rows below give T cell receptor beta chains drawn from one sample of a study of blood T cell repertoires in COVID-19. The table came from immunoSEQ multiplex PCR; TCRdb's copy has only in-frame clones and leaves some out. The sample carries around 97,000 clones, approximately 87% recorded once. Sequencing input: peripheral blood. The receptors come from a human donor in a cohort sampled during active COVID-19. CDR3s include the opening cysteine and the closing phenylalanine or tryptophan. D genes are given only for firm matches. Part of the rows lack a size; the others show once, few, many or a class for expanded clones.

TRBJ1-1	TRBV5-1	NA	NA	TGCGCCAGCAGCCTAGCGGGACACCTAAATTCGAACACTGAAGCTTTCTTT	CASSLAGHLNSNTEAFF
TRBJ1-6	TRBV7-2	few	NA	TGTGCCAGCAGCTTGGTTCCGGGACACGAAAATTCACCCCTCCACTTT	CASSLVPGHENSPLHF
TRBJ1-5	TRBV5-5	NA	NA	TGTGCCAGCAGCTTGTGGGGGGGTCAGCCCCAGCATTTT	CASSLWGGQPQHF
TRBJ1-4	TRBV10-2	NA	TRBD1	TGCGCCAGCCGGGACAGCCCTAATGAAAAACTGTTTTTT	CASRDSPNEKLFF
TRBJ2-2	TRBV4-1	NA	NA	TGCGCCAGCAGCCCGCAGGGGATCGAGAACACCGGGGAGCTGTTTTTT	CASSPQGIENTGELFF
TRBJ1-2	TRBV6-5	NA	TRBD1	TGTGCCAGCAGTTACACAGGGGCATATAACTATGGCTACACCTTC	CASSYTGAYNYGYTF
TRBJ2-1	TRBV7-8	NA	TRBD1	TGTGCCAGCAGCATCGACAGGGTTGGCACTACCGGTCAGTTCTTC	CASSIDRVGTTGQFF
TRBJ1-3	TRBV10-3	NA	NA	TGTGCCATCAGTGAGTATGACAGCTCGCGCTCTGGAAACACCATATATTTT	CAISEYDSSRSGNTIYF
TRBJ2-7	TRBV7-8	few	TRBD2	TGTGCCAGCAGCTTACTAGCGGGTGACTCCTACGAGCAGTACTTC	CASSLLAGDSYEQYF
TRBJ1-1	TRBV6-5	NA	TRBD1	TGTGCCAGCAGTTACTGGGACAGCAATGAAGCTTTCTTT	CASSYWDSNEAFF
TRBJ2-7	TRBV11-2	NA	NA	TGTGCCAGCAGCTTGGACAGTGCCTCCCACGAGCAGTACTTC	CASSLDSASHEQYF
TRBJ2-7	TRBV7-6	NA	TRBD2	TGTGCCAGCAGCCTTGGGACTAGCGCGACCTACGAGCAGTACTTC	CASSLGTSATYEQYF
TRBJ2-1	TRBV9	NA	NA	TGTGCCAGCAGCACAGGACCCGAGTATGAGCAGTTCTTC	CASSTGPEYEQFF
TRBJ2-5	TRBV9	NA	TRBD2	TGTGCCAGCAGCGTAGGACTAGCGGGAGGGGGAGAGACCCAGTACTTC	CASSVGLAGGGETQYF
TRBJ2-7	TRBV18	NA	NA	TGTGCCAGCTCACTCGGGAGCGAGCAGTACTTC	CASSLGSEQYF
TRBJ1-5	TRBV12-5	NA	TRBD1	TGTGCTAGTGGTTTGGTTGGGGGACAGCCGGCTGCTAATCAGCCCCAGCATTTT	CASGLVGGQPAANQPQHF
TRBJ1-5	TRBV2	NA	NA	TGTGCCAGCAGTGGCCGGGACACTGTTAGCAATCAGCCCCAGCATTTT	CASSGRDTVSNQPQHF